Below, 21 T cell receptor beta chains from the same sample are listed, as sequenced in a study of technical replicates of blood from several donors. Sequenced by immunoSEQ multiplex PCR; TCRdb stores in-frame clones only, minus some. Of about 73,000 clones listed, just over 90% are singletons. What was sequenced was T cells isolated from PBMCs. The origin of the receptors is a human donor in good health.

CDR3 residues: CSVGRGSPYNEQFF. As DNA, the CDR3 is TGCAGCGTTGGGAGGGGTTCCCCCTACAATGAGCAGTTCTTC. The rearrangement uses TRBV29-1 and TRBJ2-1, with a tentative D call TRBD2 (6 bases). Germline assignment: CDR1 SQVTM and CDR2 ANQGSEA. Trimming pared 4 bases from V and 2 bases from J, leaving 12 bases between. The CDR3 runs to 14 residues.

This clone has a single count. The chain employs TRBV5-4 and TRBJ1-1; D is unresolved. From germline, CDR1 is SGHNT and CDR2 YYREEE (reference sequence). This CDR3 region has 15 residues. The CDR3 here is CAAGMALTVNTEAFF. CDR3 nucleotide sequence: TGTGCGGCGGGCATGGCTCTGACGGTGAACACTGAAGCTTTCTTT. The full variable domain, its missing parts supplied by reference TRBV5-4 and TRBJ1-1, is ETGVTQSPTHLIKTRGQQVTLRCSSQSGHNTVSWYQQALGQGPQFIFQYYREEENGRGNFPPRFSGLQFPNYSSELNVNALELDDSALYLCAAGMALTVNTEAFFGQGTRLTVV.

The chain combines TRBV5-4 with TRBJ1-2, with D uncertain. The CDR3 has 13 residues. Trimming took 3 bases from V and 8 from J, leaving 14 bases between them. CDR1 and CDR2 (germline): SGHNT, YYREEE (reference sequence). The CDR3 region is CASSSEGRSGYTF. In DNA, the CDR3 is TGTGCCAGCAGCTCCGAGGGCAGGTCGGGCTACACCTTC.

The V gene is TRBV13, the J gene TRBJ2-7; D unclear. Germline V gene data show CDR1 as PRHDT and CDR2 as FYEKMQ (reference sequence). The CDR3 totals 14 residues. The ends were cut back, 4 bases at V and 0 bases at J, with 10 bases in the middle. CDR3 amino acids: CASSYNGGSYEQYF. DNA of the CDR3: TGTGCCAGCAGCTATAACGGTGGCTCCTACGAGCAGTACTTC.

The rearrangement links TRBV6-5 to TRBJ2-7; 7 nucleotides agree with TRBD1. There are 13 residues in the CDR3. With V trimmed by 4 bases and J by 6 bases, 6 bases remained unmatched. Germline V lookup: CDR1 MNHEY, CDR2 SVGAGI. The chain's CDR3 is CASSSTGIGEQYF. The CDR3 nucleotides read TGTGCCAGCAGTTCGACAGGGATCGGCGAGCAGTACTTC.

The V and J genes are TRBV21-1 and TRBJ1-5. TRBV21-1 is deemed a pseudogene. The CDR3 totals 15 residues. CDR3 in amino acids: CASSKARGNGQPQHF. The CDR3 region has the DNA TGTGCCAGCAGCAAAGCGCGGGGGAATGGACAGCCCCAGCATTTT.

V and J are TRBV29-1 and TRBJ2-3; D is unclear. The CDR3 runs to 12 residues. With 6 bases removed from V and 3 bases from J, the gap between germline ends came to 10 bases. The germline V gene encodes CDR1 SQVTM and CDR2 ANQGSEA. The CDR3, as DNA: TGCAGCGTGACCCCGGAGACAGATACGCAGTATTTT. Translated, it gives CSVTPETDTQYF.

The chain joins TRBV7-3 to TRBJ2-2; possibly TRBD2 for D (5 bases). Germline assignment: CDR1 SGHTA and CDR2 FQGTGA. With 6 bases removed from V and 7 bases from J, the gap between germline ends came to 6 bases. The CDR3 has 11 residues. CDR3 nucleotides: TGTGCCAGCAGGGAGGACGGGGAGCTGTTTTTT. It codes for CASREDGELFF.

Comments on this clone: A read error may account for a junction end that differs from germline. The genes are TRBV7-8 and TRBJ2-7, with 8 bases fitting TRBD2. The CDR3 length is 15 residues. Germline CDR1 is SGHVS and CDR2 is FQNEAQ. The CDR3 loop is CASSPGGAVDYEQYF. The CDR3 nucleotides are TGCGCCAGCAGCCCCGGGGGGGCAGTGGACTACGAGCAGTACTTC. Using reference TRBV7-8 and TRBJ2-7 for the parts outside the CDR3, the full variable domain is GAGVSQSPRYKVAKRGQDVALRCDPISGHVSLFWYQQALGQGPEFLTYFQNEAQLDKSGLPSDRFFAERPEGSVSTLKIQRTQQEDSAVYLCASSPGGAVDYEQYFGPGTRLTVT.

The gene calls are TRBV19 and TRBJ2-4; D call uncertain. The CDR3 is 13 residues long. Germline CDR1 LNHDA, CDR2 SQIVND (reference sequence). With 1 base removed from V and 5 bases from J, the gap between germline ends came to 6 bases. CDR3 sequence (DNA): TGTGCCAGTAGTATAGCCCCTCAAAACATTCAGTACTTC. Translated: CASSIAPQNIQYF.

This clone was detected only once. The V and J genes are TRBV4-1 and TRBJ1-2; D is unclear. The germline V and J ends were trimmed by 3 bases and 3 bases, with 14 bases remaining between them. The germline gives CDR1 MGHRA, CDR2 YSYEKL. The CDR3 has 15 amino acids. For the CDR3, the DNA is TGCGCCAGCAGCCATCGAACGGAGGGAGACTATGGCTACACCTTC. Translation gives CASSHRTEGDYGYTF.

The J gene is TRBJ2-5, the V gene TRBV5-4; no reliable D call. Trimming took 4 bases from V and 2 from J, leaving 6 bases between them. The CDR3 loop spans 12 amino acids. Germline V gives CDR1 SGHNT, CDR2 YYREEE (reference sequence). As DNA, the CDR3 is TGTGCCAGCAGCGGCAGTCAAGAGACCCAGTACTTC. Protein product: CASSGSQETQYF.

The gene calls are TRBV7-9 and TRBJ1-4; D is uncertain. Trimming removed 5 bases at V and 4 bases at J, with 17 bases between. The germline CDR1 and CDR2 sequences are SEHNR and FQNEAQ (reference sequence). The CDR3 runs 16 residues. The DNA of the CDR3 is TGTGCCAGCAGCCGAACCCTGGGAGAAGATAATGAAAAACTGTTTTTT. Residues: CASSRTLGEDNEKLFF.

This clone occurred a few times. This chain joins TRBV15 and TRBJ1-1; 7 bases match TRBD1. V gave up 1 base and J gave up 1 base; unmatched junction bases: 6. Per germline, CDR1 LNHNV and CDR2 YYDKDF (reference sequence). This CDR3 is built from 16 residues. This CDR3 reads CATSRGMGTENTEAFF. The CDR3 DNA reads as TGTGCCACCAGCAGAGGAATGGGGACAGAGAACACTGAAGCTTTCTTT.

The chain has TRBV2 and TRBJ2-1, with TRBD1 identical over 11 bases. The CDR3 runs to 14 residues. V was pared by 7 bases and J by 4 bases, with 3 bases of the junction left unmatched. CDR1 is SNHLY and CDR2 is FYNNEI in the germline V gene. The CDR3 nucleotides read TGTGCCAGCACCGGACAGGGGGCATACAATGAGCAGTTCTTC. Its translation is CASTGQGAYNEQFF. Based on the CDR3 plus reference TRBV2 and TRBJ2-1, the full variable domain is EPEVTQTPSHQVTQMGQEVILRCVPISNHLYFYWYRQILGQKVEFLVSFYNNEISEKSEIFDDQFSVERPDGSNFTLKIRSTKLEDSAMYFCASTGQGAYNEQFFGPGTRLTVL.

The chain employs TRBV6-5 and TRBJ1-4, with a tentative D call TRBD1 (6 bases). The CDR3 has 15 amino acids. Germline V CDR1 and CDR2: MNHEY, SVGAGI. The ends were cut back, 5 bases at V and 4 bases at J, with 14 bases in the middle. The CDR3, as DNA: TGTGCCAGCAGTCGATCTATGGACAGTAATGAAAAACTGTTTTTT. This codes for CASSRSMDSNEKLFF.

This clone has more than one count but fewer than ten. This rearrangement joins TRBV25-1 to TRBJ1-1, with 7 bases that match TRBD1. Germline values: CDR1 MGHDK, CDR2 SYGVNS. V gave up 4 bases and J gave up 0 bases; unmatched junction bases: 5. The CDR3 extends over 15 amino acids. CDR3 coding DNA: TGTGCCAGCAGTGCCTACAGGGGCATGAACACTGAAGCTTTCTTT. This sequence encodes CASSAYRGMNTEAFF.

This clone was recorded only once. The V and J genes are TRBV10-1 and TRBJ2-5; perhaps TRBD2 as D (5 bases). The CDR3 runs to 16 residues. Looked up from germline, CDR1 is WNHNN and CDR2 is SYGVQD (reference sequence). Trimming stripped 6 bases from V and 2 bases from J, with 19 bases between. The CDR3 reads CASSSGLRGNQETQYF. As DNA, the CDR3 is TGCGCCAGCAGCTCGGGCCTCAGAGGGAATCAAGAGACCCAGTACTTC.

The V call is TRBV5-8, the J call TRBJ1-5; a weak D match, TRBD1 (5 bases). Germline loops: CDR1 SGHTS, CDR2 YDEGEE. The CDR3 sequence is 15 residues long. V was pared by 1 base and J by 1 base, with 9 bases between. The CDR3 nucleotides are TGTGCCAGCAGCTTGTGGGGGGTGAGCAATCAGCCCCAGCATTTT. Protein product: CASSLWGVSNQPQHF.

The chain combines TRBV7-2 with TRBJ2-2; TRBD2 might be the D (7 bases). The CDR3 length is 15 residues. V dropped 2 bases and J dropped 6 bases, with 13 bases sitting between them. Germline V CDR1 and CDR2: SGHTA, FQGNSA. The CDR3 protein is CASSLSGGAAGELFF. The CDR3 DNA reads TGTGCCAGCAGCTTAAGTGGGGGGGCCGCCGGGGAGCTGTTTTTT.

The chain joins TRBV11-2 to TRBJ2-5, with 8 positions matching TRBD1. The CDR3 length is 15 residues. J was trimmed by 4 bases and V by 4 bases; bases with no gene match: 8. CDR1 is SGHAT and CDR2 is FQNNGV in the germline V gene. The CDR3, as DNA: TGTGCCAGCAGCTCGGGGACAGGATTAACAGAGACCCAGTACTTC. It translates to CASSSGTGLTETQYF.